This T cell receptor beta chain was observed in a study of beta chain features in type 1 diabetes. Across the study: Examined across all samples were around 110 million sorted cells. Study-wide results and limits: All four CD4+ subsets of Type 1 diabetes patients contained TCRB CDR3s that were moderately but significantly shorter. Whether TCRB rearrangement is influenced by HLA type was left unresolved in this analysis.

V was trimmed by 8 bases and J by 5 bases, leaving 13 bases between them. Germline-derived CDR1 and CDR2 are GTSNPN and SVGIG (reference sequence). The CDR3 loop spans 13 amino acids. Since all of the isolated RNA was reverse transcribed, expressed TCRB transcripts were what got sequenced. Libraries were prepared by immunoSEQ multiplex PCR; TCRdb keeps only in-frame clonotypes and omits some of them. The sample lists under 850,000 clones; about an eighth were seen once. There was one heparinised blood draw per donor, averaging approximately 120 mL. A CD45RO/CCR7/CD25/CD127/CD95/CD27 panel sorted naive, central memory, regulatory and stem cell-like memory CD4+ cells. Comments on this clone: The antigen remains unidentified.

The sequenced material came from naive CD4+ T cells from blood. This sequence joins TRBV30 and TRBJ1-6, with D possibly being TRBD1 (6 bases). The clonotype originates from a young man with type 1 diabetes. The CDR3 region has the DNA TGTGCCGGCTCCGGGACACATAATTCACCCCTCCACTTT. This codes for CAGSGTHNSPLHF.